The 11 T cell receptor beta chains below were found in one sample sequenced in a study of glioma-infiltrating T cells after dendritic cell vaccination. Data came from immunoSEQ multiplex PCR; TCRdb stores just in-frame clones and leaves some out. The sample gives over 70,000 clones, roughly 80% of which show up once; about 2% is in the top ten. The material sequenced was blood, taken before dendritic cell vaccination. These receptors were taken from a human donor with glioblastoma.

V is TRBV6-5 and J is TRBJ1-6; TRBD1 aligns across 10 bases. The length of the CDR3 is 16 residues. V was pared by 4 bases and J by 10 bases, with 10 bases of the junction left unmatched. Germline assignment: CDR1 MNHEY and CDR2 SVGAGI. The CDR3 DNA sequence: TGTGCCAGCAGTTCCCGACAGGACAGGGGGAGGTCACCCCTCCACTTT. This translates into CASSSRQDRGRSPLHF.

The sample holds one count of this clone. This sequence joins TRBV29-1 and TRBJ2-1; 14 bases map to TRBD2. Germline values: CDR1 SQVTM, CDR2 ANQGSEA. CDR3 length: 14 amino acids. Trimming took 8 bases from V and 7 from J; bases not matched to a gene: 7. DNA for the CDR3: TGCAGCTTGACTAGCGGGAGGGCCGTGAATGAGCAGTTCTTC. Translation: CSLTSGRAVNEQFF.

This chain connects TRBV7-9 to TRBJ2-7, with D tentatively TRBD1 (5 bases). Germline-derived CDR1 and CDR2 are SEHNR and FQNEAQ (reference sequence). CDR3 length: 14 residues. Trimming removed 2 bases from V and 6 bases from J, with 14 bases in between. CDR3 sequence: CASSLSGNPSEQYV. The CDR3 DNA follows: TGTGCCAGCAGCTTATCAGGGAACCCCAGCGAGCAGTACGTC.

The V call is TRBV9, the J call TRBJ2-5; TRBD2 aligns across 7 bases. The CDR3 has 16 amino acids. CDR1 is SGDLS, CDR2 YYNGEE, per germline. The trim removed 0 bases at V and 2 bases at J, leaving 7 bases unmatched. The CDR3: CASSVAGRGGQETQYF. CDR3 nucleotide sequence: TGTGCCAGCAGCGTAGCGGGGCGCGGGGGACAAGAGACCCAGTACTTC.

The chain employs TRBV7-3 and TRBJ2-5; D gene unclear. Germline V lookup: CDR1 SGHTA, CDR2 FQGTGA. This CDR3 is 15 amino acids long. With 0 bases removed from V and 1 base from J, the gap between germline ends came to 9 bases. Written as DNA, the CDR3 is TGTGCCAGCAGCTTAACGGGCAGGCTCCAAGAGACCCAGTACTTC. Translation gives CASSLTGRLQETQYF.

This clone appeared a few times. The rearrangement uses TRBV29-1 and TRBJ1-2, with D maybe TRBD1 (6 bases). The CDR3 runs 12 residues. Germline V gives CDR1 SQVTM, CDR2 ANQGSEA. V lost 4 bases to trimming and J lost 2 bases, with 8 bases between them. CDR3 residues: CSVGDKNYGYTF. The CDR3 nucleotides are TGCAGCGTTGGGGACAAGAACTATGGCTACACCTTC.

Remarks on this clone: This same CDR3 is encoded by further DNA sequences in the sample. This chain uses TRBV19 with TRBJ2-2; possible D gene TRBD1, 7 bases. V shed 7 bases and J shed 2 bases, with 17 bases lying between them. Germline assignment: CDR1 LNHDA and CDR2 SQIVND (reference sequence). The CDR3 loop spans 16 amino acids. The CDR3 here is CASIPGGTVNTGELFF. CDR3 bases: TGTGCCAGTATCCCCGGAGGGACAGTAAACACCGGGGAGCTGTTTTTT.

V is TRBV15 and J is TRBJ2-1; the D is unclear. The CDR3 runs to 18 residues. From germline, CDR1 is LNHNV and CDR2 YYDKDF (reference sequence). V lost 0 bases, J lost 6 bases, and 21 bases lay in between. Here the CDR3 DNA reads TGTGCCACCAGCAGAGATCTGAGTGGCGCCCGGCGGCTCAATGAGCAGTTCTTC. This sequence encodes CATSRDLSGARRLNEQFF. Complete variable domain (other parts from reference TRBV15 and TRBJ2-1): DAMVIQNPRYQVTQFGKPVTLSCSQTLNHNVMYWYQQKSSQAPKLLFHYYDKDFNNEADTPDNFQSRRPNTSFCFLDIRSPGLGDTAMYLCATSRDLSGARRLNEQFFGPGTRLTVL.

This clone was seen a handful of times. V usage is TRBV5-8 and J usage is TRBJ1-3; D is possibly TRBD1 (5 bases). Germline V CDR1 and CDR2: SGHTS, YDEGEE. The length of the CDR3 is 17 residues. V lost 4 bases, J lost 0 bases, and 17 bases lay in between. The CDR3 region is CASSIPFTGVSGNTIYF. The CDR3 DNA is TGTGCCAGCAGCATACCATTTACAGGCGTCTCTGGAAACACCATATATTTT.

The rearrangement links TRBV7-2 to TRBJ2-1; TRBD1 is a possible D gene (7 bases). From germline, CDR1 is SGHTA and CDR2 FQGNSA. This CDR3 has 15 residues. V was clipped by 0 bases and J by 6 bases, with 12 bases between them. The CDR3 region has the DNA TGTGCCAGCAGCTTAGCGGGGCAGGGGGGCAATGAGCAGTTCTTC. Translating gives CASSLAGQGGNEQFF.

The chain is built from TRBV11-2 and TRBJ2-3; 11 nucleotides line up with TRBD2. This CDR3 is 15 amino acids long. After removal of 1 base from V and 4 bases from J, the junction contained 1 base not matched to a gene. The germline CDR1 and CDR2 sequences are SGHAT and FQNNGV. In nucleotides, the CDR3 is TGTGCCAGCAGCTTAGTAGCGGGAGGGTCAGATACGCAGTATTTT. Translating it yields CASSLVAGGSDTQYF.